These 31 T cell receptor beta chains came from one sample sequenced in a study of spatial heterogeneity in lung cancer (dated by TCRdb to about 2019). The sample's time point label is to be understood as: sample taken at primary tumor resection. Without any cell sorting, TCR sequencing was performed on whole RNA extracted either from tumor and nontumor lung tissue or from cryopreserved PBMC samples. Library preparation used 5' RACE. Sequencing relied on a NextSeq 500. TCRdb reprocessing: public reads trimmed at Q25 with fastp, clones called with MiXCR, in-frame beta chains kept. Rows with one shared CDR3 protein collapse into an entry with the most common genes and DNA. Within this sample are about 45,000 distinct CDR3 sequences, with roughly 10% of them counted one time only. The ten top clones hold around 39% of the sample. Sequenced material: PBMCs, taken at surgery. Source of these receptors: a female donor with early-stage non-small cell lung cancer.

V and J are TRBV2 and TRBJ2-3; the match to TRBD2 covers 7 bases. Germline loops: CDR1 SNHLY, CDR2 FYNNEI. V shed 8 bases, J shed 3 bases, and the junction held 5 bases outside the gene matches. This CDR3 is built from 13 residues. CDR3 amino acids: CASGTSATDTQYF. In DNA form, the CDR3 reads TGTGCCAGCGGAACTAGCGCGACAGATACGCAGTATTTT.

In this sample, this clonotype turned up a few times. The chain employs TRBV6-2 or TRBV6-3 and TRBJ1-2, with D unresolved. Between the trimmed V and J ends, which lost 0 bases and 3 bases, there was a span of 8 bases. The length of the CDR3 is 14 residues. The germline V gene has CDR1 MNHEY and CDR2 SVGEGT. In DNA form, the CDR3 reads TGTGCCAGCAGTTACTCGGTACAGCACTATGGCTACACCTTC. Translation gives CASSYSVQHYGYTF.

This clonotype was recorded a few times. The chain employs TRBV6-5 and TRBJ1-6, with 8 positions matching TRBD1. The CDR3 runs to 20 residues. The germline CDR1 and CDR2 sequences are MNHEY and SVGAGI. With V trimmed by 7 bases and J by 0 bases, 17 bases remained unmatched. The DNA of the CDR3 is TGTGCCAGCACCAGGCAGGGGGCGATGGGTCTGAGCTCCTATAATTCACCCCTCCACTTT. Its translation is CASTRQGAMGLSSYNSPLHF.

The chain employs TRBV29-1 and TRBJ2-5; the D is unclear. V was shortened by 7 bases and J by 5 bases, with 14 bases between the two germline ends. The CDR3 consists of 12 residues. Germline assignment: CDR1 SQVTM and CDR2 ANQGSEA. CDR3 sequence: CSAPSGRETQYF. The CDR3 coding sequence is TGCAGCGCACCCTCCGGTAGGGAGACCCAGTACTTC.

This clonotype has ten or more counts. The gene calls are TRBV7-2 and TRBJ2-5; perhaps TRBD2 as D (7 bases). V was shortened by 1 base and J by 5 bases, with 14 bases between the two germline ends. CDR1 is SGHTA and CDR2 is FQGNSA in the germline V gene. The CDR3 consists of 15 residues. The CDR3 nucleotides are TGTGCCAGCAGCTTAGAATCAGGGGAGGGGGAGACCCAGTACTTC. Translation gives CASSLESGEGETQYF.

V gene TRBV5-1 combines with J gene TRBJ2-3, with D unresolved. The CDR3 sequence is 15 residues long. Germline V gene lookup returns CDR1 SGHRS and CDR2 YFSETQ. The V end lost 0 bases, the J end lost 2 bases, and 10 bases lay between the germline ends. DNA for the CDR3: TGCGCCAGCAGCTTGGTGTTAGATTCCACAGATACGCAGTATTTT. Translation gives CASSLVLDSTDTQYF.

This clonotype appeared many times. The chain recombines TRBV4-2 with TRBJ2-2; no clear D. The germline gives CDR1 LGHNA, CDR2 YNFKEQ. Trimming left V 1 base short and J 3 bases short, with 9 bases between. The CDR3 runs to 15 residues. The CDR3 protein is CASSQGNGDTGELFF. Here the CDR3 DNA reads TGTGCCAGCAGCCAAGGAAATGGCGACACCGGGGAGCTGTTTTTT.

In this sample, this clonotype turned up a few times. CDR3 coding DNA: TGTGCCAGCAGTTTATCGAGGGGGGCAGGGGAGACCCAGTACTTC. It specifies CASSLSRGAGETQYF. This chain uses TRBV27 with TRBJ2-5; perhaps D is TRBD1 or TRBD2 (6 bases each). The germline V gene has CDR1 MNHEY and CDR2 SMNVEV (reference sequence). This CDR3 is 15 amino acids long. The V end lost 0 bases, the J end lost 5 bases, and 13 bases lay between the germline ends.

The CDR3 DNA is TGTGCCAGTACCCCGGGACCGGCCTCGGGGACCCAGTACTTC. Its protein is CASTPGPASGTQYF. The rearrangement joins TRBV19 to TRBJ2-5; D is possibly TRBD1 or TRBD2 (5 bases each). The CDR3 is 14 amino acids. Germline V gene sequence: CDR1 LNHDA, CDR2 SQIVND (reference sequence). Trimming shortened V by 7 bases and J by 7 bases, and 19 bases separated the two germline ends.

This clonotype has ten or more counts. The genes are TRBV7-9 and TRBJ2-5; D is unclear. Germline values: CDR1 SEHNR, CDR2 FQNEAQ (reference sequence). Trimming left V 4 bases short and J 2 bases short, with 8 bases between. The CDR3 runs to 13 residues. The CDR3 loop is CASSSGHQETQYF. As DNA, the CDR3 is TGTGCCAGCAGCTCCGGGCATCAAGAGACCCAGTACTTC. The whole variable domain, filled in from reference TRBV7-9 and TRBJ2-5, reads DTGVSQNPRHKITKRGQNVTFRCDPISEHNRLYWYRQTLGQGPEFLTYFQNEAQLEKSRLLSDRFSAERPKGSFSTLEIQRTEQGDSAMYLCASSSGHQETQYFGPGTRLLVL.

This clonotype was observed a handful of times. The rearrangement joins TRBV29-1 to TRBJ2-7, with a possible D match to TRBD1 (6 bases). V shed 2 bases and J shed 5 bases, with 13 bases lying between them. The germline V gene has CDR1 SQVTM and CDR2 ANQGSEA. This CDR3 region has 13 residues. The DNA for the CDR3 is TGCAGCGTTGAAACCCACAGGGACGACGAGCAGTACTTC. Its translation is CSVETHRDDEQYF.

This clonotype has at least ten counts. The gene calls are TRBV5-1 and TRBJ2-4, with a weak D call TRBD2 (5 bases). CDR1 SGHRS and CDR2 YFSETQ come from the germline V gene. The CDR3 runs 13 residues. The germline V and J ends were trimmed by 9 bases and 5 bases, with 15 bases remaining between them. CDR3 in amino acids: CATRAGKENIQYF. CDR3 DNA: TGCGCCACCAGAGCCGGGAAGGAAAACATTCAGTACTTC. Complete variable domain (other parts from reference TRBV5-1 and TRBJ2-4): KAGVTQTPRYLIKTRGQQVTLSCSPISGHRSVSWYQQTPGQGLQFLFEYFSETQRNKGNFPGRFSGRQFSNSRSEMNVSTLELGDSALYLCATRAGKENIQYFGAGTRLSVL.

The chain uses TRBV5-6 and TRBJ2-5; D is uncertain. Trimming shortened V by 2 bases and J by 0 bases, and 8 bases separated the two germline ends. Germline-derived CDR1 and CDR2 are SGHDT and YYEEEE. The CDR3 loop spans 14 amino acids. As DNA, the CDR3 is TGTGCCAGCAGCTTCCCTCAAGACCAAGAGACCCAGTACTTC. It is translated as CASSFPQDQETQYF.

This sequence joins TRBV10-3 and TRBJ2-1, with 8 bases matching TRBD1. The CDR3 is 14 residues long. Germline CDR1 ENHRY, CDR2 SYGVKD. V was pared by 4 bases and J by 6 bases, with 5 bases of the junction left unmatched. CDR3 protein: CAISGRQGSNEQFF. As DNA, the CDR3 is TGTGCCATCAGTGGACGACAGGGGAGCAATGAGCAGTTCTTC.

This clonotype was seen many times. The chain links TRBV6-5 to TRBJ2-7; D could derive from TRBD1 or TRBD2 (5 bases each). The CDR3 consists of 15 residues. Per germline, CDR1 MNHEY and CDR2 SVGAGI. Trimming took 4 bases from V and 4 from J, leaving 17 bases between them. The DNA of the CDR3 is TGTGCCAGCAGTTCCACCGGGACCCCGCAATACGAGCAGTACTTC. Translating gives CASSSTGTPQYEQYF.

The chain combines TRBV4-2 with TRBJ2-5, with TRBD2 identical over 13 bases. The CDR3 totals 19 residues. Germline CDR1 is LGHNA and CDR2 is YNFKEQ. Germline trimming cut 0 bases from V and 2 bases from J; bases unmatched to any gene: 9. The CDR3 region is CASSQDSTSGGVGQETQYF. CDR3 DNA sequence: TGTGCCAGCAGCCAAGATTCCACTAGCGGGGGGGTTGGGCAAGAGACCCAGTACTTC.

This clonotype occurred a few times. The rearrangement joins TRBV28 to TRBJ1-2; 10 nucleotides agree with TRBD1. The CDR3 runs to 15 residues. With 10 bases clipped from V and 7 bases from J, the junction kept 15 bases outside the gene matches. From germline, CDR1 is MDHEN and CDR2 SYDVKM. The CDR3 DNA sequence: TGTGCCACTCTCCGGGACAGGGGCTGTTTGGCTGGCTACACCTTC. Translated: CATLRDRGCLAGYTF.

V is TRBV11-1 and J is TRBJ2-3; D call uncertain. This CDR3 has 15 amino acids. Per the germline V gene, CDR1 is SGHAT and CDR2 is FQDESV (reference sequence). V dropped 5 bases and J dropped 1 base, with 13 bases sitting between them. The CDR3 is CASSPWRRGTDTQYF. The CDR3 DNA reads as TGTGCCAGCAGCCCCTGGAGACGAGGCACAGATACGCAGTATTTT.

The chain is built from TRBV12-3 or TRBV12-4 and TRBJ2-7; D might be TRBD1 (5 bases). Trimming took 0 bases from V and 0 from J, leaving 9 bases between them. The CDR3 length is 15 residues. CDR3 region: CASSLAATASYEQYF. The CDR3 DNA reads TGTGCCAGCAGTTTAGCTGCGACAGCCTCCTACGAGCAGTACTTC.

Only a few counts were recorded for this clonotype. This chain uses TRBV6-2 or TRBV6-3 with TRBJ2-7; D call uncertain. Trimming cost V 6 bases and J 3 bases, with 9 bases left between them. Germline V CDR1 and CDR2: MNHEY, SVGEGT. The CDR3 contains 12 residues. The CDR3 protein is CASRHEGYEQYF. The CDR3 nucleotides are TGTGCCAGCAGACACGAAGGCTACGAGCAGTACTTC.

This clonotype has a handful of counts. This chain connects TRBV7-9 to TRBJ1-1; D is ambiguous. Germline-derived CDR1 and CDR2 are SEHNR and FQNEAQ (reference sequence). The ends were cut back, 4 bases at V and 1 base at J, with 16 bases in the middle. The CDR3 length is 16 residues. The CDR3 DNA reads as TGTGCCAGCAGCTGGCCGGTGGGAAAGTCGAACACTGAAGCTTTCTTT. Protein product: CASSWPVGKSNTEAFF.

The gene calls are TRBV12-3 or TRBV12-4 and TRBJ1-6; 7 bases align to TRBD1. The CDR3 sequence is 15 residues long. The V gene end was trimmed by 6 bases and the J gene end by 5 bases; junction bases not matched to a gene: 7. This CDR3 is CASRNRGTNNSPLHF. The CDR3 region has the DNA TGTGCCAGCAGGAACAGGGGAACTAATAATTCACCCCTCCACTTT.

The chain employs TRBV28 and TRBJ2-3; D is unclear. This CDR3 is built from 14 residues. Germline CDR1 is MDHEN and CDR2 is SYDVKM. V was trimmed by 3 bases and J by 3 bases, leaving 10 bases between them. The CDR3, as DNA: TGTGCCAGCAGTTTTGGAATGGTTACAGATACGCAGTATTTT. This gives the protein CASSFGMVTDTQYF.

This clonotype showed up just a few times. The rearrangement uses TRBV20-1 and TRBJ2-3, with 9 bases matching TRBD2. The CDR3 totals 14 residues. J gave up 3 bases and V 4 bases, and 5 bases lay outside the gene matches. Germline V gives CDR1 DFQATT, CDR2 SNEGSKA (reference sequence). The CDR3 protein is CSAIPGLATDTQYF. CDR3 in DNA: TGCAGTGCTATTCCGGGACTAGCTACAGATACGCAGTATTTT.

This clonotype was observed a handful of times. The chain joins TRBV11-2 to TRBJ1-4; TRBD1 might be the D (5 bases). Deletions cut 5 bases from V and 4 bases from J, with 17 bases between. Germline V gene sequence: CDR1 SGHAT, CDR2 FQNNGV. The CDR3 totals 16 residues. As DNA, the CDR3 is TGTGCCAGCAGCCCCGGTGTGCTAGGGGTTAATGAAAAACTGTTTTTT. Translating it yields CASSPGVLGVNEKLFF. Filled out from reference TRBV11-2 and TRBJ1-4, the complete variable domain reads EAGVAQSPRYKIIEKRQSVAFWCNPISGHATLYWYQQILGQGPKLLIQFQNNGVVDDSQLPKDRFSAERLKGVDSTLKIQPAKLEDSAVYLCASSPGVLGVNEKLFFGSGTQLSVL.

This clonotype ranks as medium-sized. This sequence joins TRBV15 and TRBJ2-1; D remains unclear. The CDR3 loop spans 13 amino acids. Germline loops: CDR1 LNHNV, CDR2 YYDKDF (reference sequence). The V and J ends lost 5 bases and 8 bases respectively, with 13 bases between them. CDR3 protein: CATSSPDVHEQFF. Written as DNA, the CDR3 is TGTGCCACCAGCTCTCCTGACGTCCATGAGCAGTTCTTC.

This clonotype was observed a few times. The chain is built from TRBV25-1 and TRBJ2-1; 7 bases are a match to TRBD1. CDR3 length equals 13 residues. Germline V gene lookup returns CDR1 MGHDK and CDR2 SYGVNS. V was pared by 8 bases and J by 12 bases, with 13 bases of the junction left unmatched. The CDR3 spells CASESPGTVRQFF. Written as DNA, the CDR3 is TGTGCCAGCGAAAGCCCGGGGACAGTAAGGCAGTTCTTC.

The chain has TRBV20-1 and TRBJ2-7; no firm D call. V lost 6 bases, J lost 0 bases, and 15 bases lay in between. The CDR3 extends over 14 amino acids. Germline V gives CDR1 DFQATT, CDR2 SNEGSKA (reference sequence). This chain's CDR3 is CSANRAETSYEQYF. Here the CDR3 DNA reads TGCAGTGCCAACCGGGCCGAGACCTCCTACGAGCAGTACTTC.

V usage is TRBV12-3 or TRBV12-4 and J usage is TRBJ2-1; D is perhaps TRBD2 (7 bases). Trimming removed 7 bases from V and 6 bases from J, with 16 bases in between. This CDR3 has 14 residues. This CDR3 is CASMVGGQVNEQFF. CDR3 in DNA: TGTGCCAGCATGGTCGGGGGGCAGGTCAATGAGCAGTTCTTC.

The genes are TRBV5-1 and TRBJ2-6, with D perhaps TRBD1 or TRBD2 (5 bases each). Germline values: CDR1 SGHRS, CDR2 YFSETQ. CDR3 size: 17 residues. Trimming left V 0 bases short and J 0 bases short, with 10 bases between. This chain's CDR3 is CASSLELRGSGANVLTF. In DNA, the CDR3 is TGCGCCAGCAGCTTGGAGTTGAGGGGCTCTGGGGCCAACGTCCTGACTTTC.

The gene calls are TRBV6-1 and TRBJ2-7; D possibly corresponds to TRBD1 (6 bases). The V end lost 3 bases, the J end lost 7 bases, and 16 bases lay between the germline ends. The CDR3 has 14 residues. The germline V gene has CDR1 MNHNS and CDR2 SASEGT. In DNA form, the CDR3 reads TGTGCCAGCAGTGAGCTAGGGGGACGGGATGAGCAGTACTTC. Residues: CASSELGGRDEQYF.